Listed below are T cell receptor beta chains from one sample, sequenced in a study of CD8 T cells in ankylosing spondylitis. TCRdb reanalysed the 5' RACE reads using MiXCR and keeps one entry per CDR3 protein. The sample has under 950,000 distinct CDR3 sequences; 15% to 20% are singletons. Specimen: blood, either unsorted or a sorted T cell fraction (not recorded which). These TCRs come from a male donor with ankylosing spondylitis. CDR3s include the opening cysteine and the closing phenylalanine or tryptophan. D genes are given only for firm matches. Some rows have no size entry. The others give once, few or many, or a class for an expanded clone.

clone size	V gene	J gene	D gene	CDR3 protein	CDR3 DNA
.	TRBV2	TRBJ1-2	.	CASRAGANYGYTF	TGTGCCAGCAGGGCGGGGGCTAACTATGGCTACACCTTC
few	TRBV29-1	TRBJ1-3	.	CSVYNGGNTIYF	TGCAGCGTTTACAATGGGGGAAACACCATATATTTT
few	TRBV29-1	TRBJ2-1	.	CSVRAGWDEQFF	TGCAGCGTTAGGGCGGGGTGGGATGAGCAGTTCTTC
.	TRBV5-1	TRBJ2-5	.	CASSLGYTEGETQYF	TGCGCCAGCAGCTTGGGGTACACCGAGGGGGAGACCCAGTACTTC
.	TRBV7-2	TRBJ1-5	TRBD1	CASSAQQGNQPQHF	TGTGCCAGCAGCGCACAACAGGGGAATCAGCCCCAGCATTTT
few	TRBV20-1	TRBJ2-7	.	CSARDPGRGYEQYF	TGCAGTGCTAGAGATCCTGGCAGGGGCTACGAGCAGTACTTC
few	TRBV18	TRBJ1-5	.	CASSPAGLMDQPQHF	TGTGCCAGCTCACCAGCAGGGTTGATGGATCAGCCCCAGCATTTT
few	TRBV6-2/TRBV6-3	TRBJ1-1	.	CASSPIGGSTEAFF	TGTGCCAGCAGCCCCATCGGGGGTTCCACTGAAGCTTTCTTT
.	TRBV4-1	TRBJ2-7	TRBD2	CASSQDHGGRSEQYF	TGCGCCAGCAGCCAAGATCATGGCGGGAGGAGCGAGCAGTACTTC
.	TRBV19	TRBJ2-3	.	CASSVSKATDTQYF	TGTGCCAGTAGTGTTAGTAAAGCCACAGATACGCAGTATTTT
few	TRBV7-9	TRBJ2-1	.	CASSFRTDYYNEQFF	TGTGCCAGCAGCTTCAGAACAGACTACTACAATGAGCAGTTCTTC
few	TRBV30	TRBJ1-4	.	CAWSGGRREKLFF	TGTGCCTGGAGCGGTGGCCGGCGAGAAAAACTGTTTTTT
.	TRBV9	TRBJ1-2	TRBD1	CASSPWTGGVSFYGYTF	TGTGCCAGCAGCCCTTGGACAGGGGGCGTCAGTTTCTATGGCTACACCTTC
few	TRBV7-8	TRBJ2-1	TRBD2	CASSRTGTSGLYNEQFF	TGTGCCAGCAGCCGAACCGGGACTAGCGGACTCTACAATGAGCAGTTCTTC
.	TRBV29-1	TRBJ2-1	.	CSDGLDAEQFF	TGCAGCGACGGACTTGATGCTGAGCAGTTCTTC
few	TRBV5-1	TRBJ1-1	.	CASSSGRSEAFF	TGCGCCAGCAGCTCTGGACGGAGTGAAGCTTTCTTT
.	TRBV7-2	TRBJ2-2	TRBD1	CASSLQGAGGELFF	TGTGCCAGCAGTTTACAGGGGGCGGGCGGGGAGCTGTTTTTT
.	TRBV28	TRBJ2-5	.	CASSFQGVGETQYF	TGTGCCAGCAGTTTTCAGGGCGTTGGGGAGACCCAGTACTTC
.	TRBV6-1	TRBJ2-1	.	CASSLAGGYPFRNEQFF	TGTGCCAGCAGTCTCGCCGGCGGGTACCCCTTTAGGAATGAGCAGTTCTTC
.	TRBV4-3	TRBJ1-1	.	CASSPSGGGAGVTEAFF	TGCGCCAGCAGCCCGTCGGGGGGGGGCGCCGGTGTTACTGAAGCTTTCTTT
few	TRBV7-9	TRBJ2-7	.	CASSLGPNPSEQYF	TGTGCCAGCAGCTTGGGACCGAACCCCTCCGAGCAGTACTTC
few	TRBV5-1	TRBJ1-1	TRBD1	CASSSGGQGVTEAFF	TGCGCCAGCAGCTCTGGCGGACAGGGGGTGACTGAAGCTTTCTTT
.	TRBV5-6	TRBJ2-5	.	CASSLGIQRLTQETQYF	TGTGCCAGCAGCTTGGGGATTCAAAGACTTACCCAAGAGACCCAGTACTTC
few	TRBV20-1	TRBJ2-7	.	CSAGGVLPYEQYF	TGCAGTGCAGGAGGGGTCCTTCCCTACGAGCAGTACTTC
.	TRBV5-1	TRBJ2-3	TRBD2	CASSGDYQGTDTQYF	TGCGCCAGCAGCGGGGACTACCAAGGCACAGATACGCAGTATTTT
few	TRBV28	TRBJ2-7	.	CASTHVTLTDYSYEQYF	TGTGCCAGCACCCACGTTACTCTGACAGACTACTCCTACGAGCAGTACTTC
many	TRBV20-1	TRBJ2-7	TRBD2	CSTRTSDYEQYF	TGCAGTACCCGGACTAGCGATTACGAGCAGTACTTC
.	TRBV16	TRBJ1-2	TRBD1	CASSPTTGGDYGYTF	TGTGCCAGCAGCCCGACGACAGGGGGGGACTATGGCTACACCTTC
.	TRBV7-9	TRBJ1-5	TRBD1	CASSLEGAAGQPQHF	TGTGCCAGCAGCTTAGAGGGGGCAGCAGGTCAGCCCCAGCATTTT
.	TRBV20-1	TRBJ1-5	.	CSAEAQPYQPQHF	TGCAGTGCTGAAGCCCAGCCGTATCAGCCCCAGCATTTT
few	TRBV12-3/TRBV12-4	TRBJ1-1	.	CASSLQVAGRGSTEAFF	TGTGCCAGCAGTTTACAGGTGGCAGGGCGAGGGAGCACTGAAGCTTTCTTT
.	TRBV21-1	TRBJ1-1	.	CASSKAPARRAFF	TGTGCCAGCAGCAAAGCGCCAGCCAGGCGGGCTTTCTTT
few	TRBV7-2	TRBJ1-1	.	CASSPFGGGTEAFF	TGTGCCAGCAGCCCCTTTGGGGGTGGCACTGAAGCTTTCTTT
few	TRBV4-2	TRBJ1-1	.	CASSQVGVGGGSNTEAFF	TGTGCCAGCAGCCAAGTTGGAGTTGGTGGGGGCTCGAACACTGAAGCTTTCTTT
.	TRBV3-1	TRBJ1-2	TRBD1	CATQRQGADGYTF	TGTGCCACCCAACGACAGGGGGCTGATGGCTACACCTTC
few	TRBV11-2	TRBJ1-1	.	CASSLVVTEAFF	TGTGCCAGCAGCTTAGTGGTCACTGAAGCTTTCTTT
few	TRBV3-1	TRBJ2-1	TRBD2	CASSQEGTSGHNEQFF	TGTGCCAGCAGCCAAGAAGGGACTAGCGGGCACAATGAGCAGTTCTTC
few	TRBV10-1	TRBJ2-1	TRBD1	CASSERRTGGSYNEQFF	TGCGCCAGCAGTGAGCGGAGGACAGGGGGCTCCTACAATGAGCAGTTCTTC
many	TRBV5-1	TRBJ1-6	.	CASSLGRSATSAPLHF	TGCGCCAGCAGCTTAGGTCGAAGTGCTACCTCGGCGCCCCTCCACTTT
few	TRBV6-2/TRBV6-3	TRBJ2-2	.	CASREGELFF	TGTGCCAGCAGAGAAGGGGAGCTGTTTTTT
.	TRBV7-9	TRBJ1-1	TRBD1	CASSKLDRPDTEAFF	TGTGCCAGCAGCAAACTGGACAGGCCAGACACTGAAGCTTTCTTT
.	TRBV20-1	TRBJ2-5	.	CSARDLVVVETQYF	TGCAGTGCTAGAGATCTAGTGGTTGTCGAGACCCAGTACTTC
.	TRBV12-3/TRBV12-4	TRBJ1-1	TRBD1	CASSDGTGGPDTEAFF	TGTGCCAGCAGTGACGGGACAGGCGGGCCGGATACTGAAGCTTTCTTT
few	TRBV5-6	TRBJ2-7	.	CASSHGGYEQYF	TGTGCCAGCAGCCATGGGGGGTACGAGCAGTACTTC
few	TRBV7-9	TRBJ2-3	TRBD1	CASSPSGQGNTDTQYF	TGTGCCAGCAGTCCGTCGGGACAGGGGAACACAGATACGCAGTATTTT
few	TRBV4-3	TRBJ2-7	.	CASSLEEGHEQYF	TGCGCCAGCAGCCTCGAGGAGGGCCACGAGCAGTACTTC
.	TRBV20-1	TRBJ1-2	.	CSARKGDGYTF	TGCAGTGCTAGAAAGGGAGATGGCTACACCTTC
many	TRBV5-1	TRBJ2-1	TRBD2	CASSFLSGSIYNEQFF	TGCGCCAGCAGCTTCCTTAGCGGGAGTATCTACAATGAGCAGTTCTTC
few	TRBV7-9	TRBJ1-6	.	CASSPDSVSYNSPLHF	TGTGCCAGCAGCCCGGACAGCGTCTCCTATAATTCACCCCTCCACTTT
.	TRBV7-4	TRBJ1-5	.	CASSRCISVGNQPQHF	TGTGCCAGCAGCCGGTGCATCTCAGTGGGCAATCAGCCCCAGCATTTT